The rows below give T cell receptor beta chains drawn from one sample of a study of T cells after posttransplantation cyclophosphamide. Assay: immunoSEQ multiplex PCR; the TCRdb copy retains only in-frame clones and omits some. This sample has over 7,000 clones, with around four fifths found just once. The specimen was CD4+ T cells sorted from blood, collected 1162 days after allogeneic stem cell transplant with posttransplant cyclophosphamide. Receptors originate from a female patient in her 40s who received an allogeneic stem cell transplant from a related donor, was CMV-positive, and had no GVHD. The T cells may partly be graft donor cells. CDR3s leave out the opening cysteine and the closing phenylalanine or tryptophan.

CDR3 protein: ASSIGADYPGETQY; V gene: TRBV19
CDR3 protein: ASSLGQGRGTDTQY; V gene: TRBV7-8
CDR3 protein: ASSEKANTGGLF; V gene: TRBV2
CDR3 protein: ASSLRTSGGNEQF; V gene: TRBV5-1
CDR3 protein: SVKLQGIDYGYT; V gene: TRBV29-1
CDR3 protein: ASRRGTGGYEQY; V gene: TRBV7-9
CDR3 protein: ASSGWGTGEAF; V gene: TRBV5-1
CDR3 protein: ASSREVEQY; V gene: TRBV6-5
CDR3 protein: ASSSIQVYRGPGTDTQY; V gene: TRBV11-2
CDR3 protein: ASSLDGTSLRTGQSYGYT; V gene: TRBV5-1
CDR3 protein: ASSLLSRANTEAF; V gene: TRBV5-5
CDR3 protein: ASSQSGAQETQY; V gene: TRBV5-1
CDR3 protein: ASSQGPGGWYEQY; V gene: TRBV4-2
CDR3 protein: ASSLAGANTDTQY; V gene: TRBV7-9
CDR3 protein: ASSLNIRNQPQH; V gene: TRBV5-8
CDR3 protein: ASSFLRGNTIY; V gene: TRBV7-9
CDR3 protein: ASSVGDIDYEQY; V gene: TRBV9
CDR3 protein: ASSPGGGSNQPQH; V gene: TRBV7-2
CDR3 protein: ASSLARQASYNSPLH; V gene: TRBV7-9
CDR3 protein: ASSILWRQTDSNQPQH; V gene: TRBV19
CDR3 protein: ASSLAGSTDTQY; V gene: TRBV7-9
CDR3 protein: ASSRTGQVERRGQY; V gene: TRBV7-8
CDR3 protein: ASSALGGNTEAF; V gene: TRBV9
CDR3 protein: ASSRQGGNTGELF; V gene: TRBV6-5
CDR3 protein: ASSKSVTETQY; V gene: TRBV7-3
CDR3 protein: ASSFPGEGEQF; V gene: TRBV11-3
CDR3 protein: ASSTRTGHNQPQH; V gene: TRBV19
CDR3 protein: ASSFYSSSYNEQF; V gene: TRBV7-2
CDR3 protein: ASRRGRPGNTIY; V gene: TRBV6-6
CDR3 protein: STKQGLGEKLF; V gene: TRBV29-1